This T cell receptor beta chain was profiled in a study of blood T cell repertoires in COVID-19. Study-wide background: Researchers got acute and convalescent COVID-19 samples from the United States, Italy and Spain. T cells, B-cell-depleted T cells, or PBMCs provided the cDNA or gDNA that served as material.

Per the authors' pipeline: Cell counts per sample came from amplifying reference gene primers. The assay was immunoSEQ multiplex PCR, and TCRdb's table has in-frame clones only and misses some. That table is the source of V, J and clone size, and D and trimming were worked out from the DNA. The sample comprises under 300,000 clones, more than 70% of which are singletons, and 2.1% rests with the top ten. CDR1 is MGHRA and CDR2 is YSYEKL in the germline V gene. Deletions cut 0 bases from V and 0 bases from J, with 9 bases between. This CDR3 is built from 17 residues. V usage is TRBV4-1 and J usage is TRBJ2-6; no reliable D call. The source of this sequence is a woman aged 40 to 55 who had recovered from COVID-19. The sample comprised peripheral blood. The CDR3 DNA reads as TGCGCCAGCAGCCAAGATCGTCAGTTCTCTGGGGCCAACGTCCTGACTTTC. This codes for CASSQDRQFSGANVLTF.